Sequencing of this T cell receptor (beta chain) was carried out in a study of a mutant IDH1 vaccine in newly diagnosed glioma. Study-level background: In weeks 1, 3, 5, 7, 11, 15, 19 and 23, patients were immunized, eight times in all. The initiation of vaccination occurred 4-6 weeks after radiotherapy alone, or with temozolomide cycles.

The CDR3 extends over 19 amino acids. Germline values: CDR1 LGHNA, CDR2 YNFKEQ. J lost 0 bases, V lost 1 base, and 9 bases had no gene match. This clone is judged medium-sized. Its target is unknown. Assay used: immunoSEQ multiplex PCR; TCRdb lists only in-frame clones, some missing. Of roughly 130,000 clones listed, about four fifths are singletons. Time point of the sample: week 11, during vaccination. All doses held 300 ug of mutant IDH1 20-mer peptide, with topical imiquimod. The TCR sequence derives from a man aged 35 to 55 with glioma. The starting material was PBMCs, obtained from a glioma patient whose treatment included an IDH1 peptide vaccine. The V call is TRBV4-2, the J call TRBJ2-3; 11 bases are shared with TRBD2. The CDR3 region is CASSQGEASGRLSTDTQYF. CDR3 DNA sequence: TGTGCCAGCAGCCAAGGGGAGGCTAGCGGGAGGTTGAGCACAGATACGCAGTATTTT.